What follows describes a single T cell receptor beta chain. Its antigen remains unidentified. The germline V gene has CDR1 MDHEN and CDR2 SYDVKM. The CDR3 has 16 amino acids. Losses at the gene ends were 4 bases for V and 10 bases for J; bases not matched to a gene: 18. This sample is drawn from a study of T cell repertoires in cytomegalovirus infection. The overall study: CMV epitopes that were recently identified and HLA-C-restricted were used alongside well-studied HLA-B-restricted ones. Public TCR beta signatures indicated both CMV infection and matching HLA type. Whole-study findings and limits: CMV-specific TCR beta clonotypes restricted by HLA-C dominated the ex vivo response.

TCRdb re-called the reads through MiXCR, storing one row per CDR3 protein. This sample has roughly 200,000 distinct CDR3 sequences, with 30% to 45% found just once. The chain uses TRBV28 and TRBJ2-5; 7 positions agree with TRBD2. This receptor was identified in a human donor in good health (CMV status not recorded). Some clones in this sample may be carry-over from other donors' samples. The sequenced sample was CD8+ T cells from cultured PBMCs, obtained from culture after CMV antigen stimulation. The CDR3 region is CASSSFDAGEERGQYF. In DNA form, the CDR3 reads TGTGCCAGCAGTTCCTTTGACGCGGGAGAAGAGAGAGGCCAGTACTTC.